Detailed here is one TCR beta chain. Its antigen is not identified. This sample stems from a study of cytotoxic CD8 clonotypes in ibrutinib-treated CLL. Overall study findings and caveats: Clonality increased at ibrutinib response and stayed stable in sustained remission. At progression, however, it fell back toward baseline. Relative to age-matched healthy donors, clonality at baseline was higher, and it tracked circulating CD8+ T-cell counts.

Generated by immunoSEQ multiplex PCR, the TCRdb table keeps only in-frame clones and is missing some. This table holds around 40,000 clones, around 70% found once. This CDR3 spans 15 amino acids. J was trimmed by 3 bases and V by 5 bases; bases with no gene match: 3. The germline V gene encodes CDR1 SEHNR and CDR2 FQNEAQ (reference sequence). The material sequenced was PBMCs, taken at disease progression, from a patient treated with ibrutinib. The source is a human donor with chronic lymphocytic leukemia. This chain connects TRBV7-9 to TRBJ2-2; 10 bases agree with TRBD2. Here the CDR3 DNA reads TGTGCCAGCAGCCCGAGCGGGGGGGACACCGGGGAGCTGTTTTTT. This codes for CASSPSGGDTGELFF.